The 5 T cell receptor beta chains reported below all come from one sample, sequenced in a study of blood T cell repertoires in COVID-19. Profiled with immunoSEQ multiplex PCR; TCRdb holds only in-frame clones, not every one. The sample consists of about 230,000 clones, 70% to 90% of them appearing once. The sample consisted of peripheral blood. These receptor sequences come from a man in his fifties with COVID-19, enrolled during active disease.

V is TRBV13 and J is TRBJ1-4; 7 bases are a match to TRBD1. The CDR3 runs to 13 residues. V shed 6 bases and J 8 bases; nucleotides not matched to a gene: 6. CDR1 PRHDT and CDR2 FYEKMQ come from the germline V gene (reference sequence). CDR3 loop: CASRTGFGEKLFF. The DNA of the CDR3 is TGTGCCAGCAGGACAGGGTTTGGCGAAAAACTGTTTTTT.

V gene TRBV2 combines with J gene TRBJ2-7; weak D call: TRBD1 (6 bases). Germline CDR1 and CDR2: SNHLY and FYNNEI. This CDR3 has 14 residues. Trimming stripped 4 bases from V and 1 base from J, with 11 bases between. The CDR3 DNA reads TGTGCCAGCAGTGGAGGACAGCGGTCCTACGAGCAGTACTTC. Its translation is CASSGGQRSYEQYF.

Here the CDR3 reads CASSSPQRVTDTQYF. As DNA, the CDR3 is TGTGCCAGCAGTTCCCCCCAGCGAGTCACAGATACGCAGTATTTT. The chain has TRBV28 and TRBJ2-3, with unresolved D. V shed 4 bases and J shed 2 bases, with 13 bases lying between them. This CDR3 region has 15 residues. Germline CDR1 reads MDHEN; CDR2 reads SYDVKM.

The rearrangement joins TRBV10-3 to TRBJ1-2; possible D gene TRBD1, 5 bases. The ends were cut back, 10 bases at V and 4 bases at J, with 13 bases in the middle. The germline CDR1 and CDR2 sequences are ENHRY and SYGVKD. CDR3 length: 12 amino acids. CDR3 bases: TGTGCCACGTCCAGGGCGTCCTATGGCTACACCTTC. Amino acids: CATSRASYGYTF.

The chain carries TRBV7-3 and TRBJ2-3; unclear D gene. Trimming removed 3 bases from V and 6 bases from J, with 10 bases in between. Germline values: CDR1 SGHTA, CDR2 FQGTGA. The CDR3 loop spans 13 amino acids. As DNA, the CDR3 is TGTGCCAGCAGCTTCCAGTCATTCGATACGCAGTATTTT. Its protein product is CASSFQSFDTQYF.